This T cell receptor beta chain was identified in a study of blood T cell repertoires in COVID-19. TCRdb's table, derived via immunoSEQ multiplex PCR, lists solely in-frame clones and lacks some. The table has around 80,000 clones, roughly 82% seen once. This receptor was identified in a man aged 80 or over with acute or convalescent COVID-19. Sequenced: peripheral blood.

CDR3 bases: TGTGCCAGTAGTATAGGGACAGGCGAGAGAGGCTACACCTTC. This translates into CASSIGTGERGYTF. The chain couples TRBV19 to TRBJ1-2, with 7 bases identical to TRBD1. There are 14 residues in the CDR3. The J segment lost 8 bases and the V segment lost 1 base, leaving 7 bases of the junction unmatched. From germline, CDR1 is LNHDA and CDR2 SQIVND (reference sequence).